Below, one TCR beta chain is given with its context. Antigen specificity is unknown. These data come from a study of shared clonotypes between healthy human individuals. Study results and limitations: Across a handful of donors, naive CD4 shared 5% to 6.5%, naive CD8 approximately 3.5%, memory CD4 roughly 2.1%, memory CD8 0.4%.

Authors' data handling: Quality scores were absent from the junction-only immunoSEQ sequences, so filtering differed. Only in-frame clones appear in the TCRdb table, and some are missing; sequencing was by immunoSEQ multiplex PCR. The V and J calls and the clone size are those of that table, but D and trimming were determined from the DNA. The data show 550,000 to 800,000 clones, roughly 88% seen once. Germline V CDR1 and CDR2: SEHNR, FQNEAQ (reference sequence). There are 16 residues in the CDR3. V was shortened by 5 bases and J by 2 bases, with 19 bases between the two germline ends. Adults of Caucasian background living in Nashville, Tennessee made up all donors.

This receptor was identified in a man aged 18 to 35 in good health. Some clones in this sample may be carry-over from other donors' samples. Sequenced material: memory CD8+ T cells from PBMCs. Described subset: CD45RO+ cells pooled with CCR7-negative TemRA cells. V usage is TRBV7-9 and J usage is TRBJ2-7; D possibly uses TRBD1 or TRBD2 (5 bases each). CDR3 in amino acids: CASSPPNPGTPYEQYF. CDR3 coding DNA: TGTGCCAGCAGCCCCCCCAACCCCGGGACCCCCTACGAGCAGTACTTC.